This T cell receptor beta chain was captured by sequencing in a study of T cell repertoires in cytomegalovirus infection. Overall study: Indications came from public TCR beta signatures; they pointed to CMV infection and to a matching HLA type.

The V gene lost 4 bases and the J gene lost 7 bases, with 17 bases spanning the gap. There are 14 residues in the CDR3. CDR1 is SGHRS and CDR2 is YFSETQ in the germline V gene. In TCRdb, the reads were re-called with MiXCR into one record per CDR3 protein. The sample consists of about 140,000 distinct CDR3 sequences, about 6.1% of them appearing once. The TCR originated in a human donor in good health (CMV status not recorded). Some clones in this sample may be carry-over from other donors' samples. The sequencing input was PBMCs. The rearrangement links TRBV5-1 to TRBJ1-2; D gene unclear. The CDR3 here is CASSGRDSDFGYTF. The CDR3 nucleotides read TGCGCCAGCAGCGGGCGGGATAGTGACTTTGGCTACACCTTC.